The entry below gives a single T cell receptor (beta chain) sequence along with its context. Antigen specificity is unknown. This sample was taken from a study of CD8+ T cells in alopecia areata. Study at large: A 6-month off-drug phase came after tofacitinib, which had lasted 6 to 18 months.

Regarding the study as a whole: Lesional scalp, especially alopecia totalis/universalis, showed higher clonality than normal scalp. Tofacitinib significantly lowered scalp clonality and expanded CD8+ clones among the top 100.

Sample treatment: oral pan-JAK inhibitor, 5-10 mg twice daily. Germline values: CDR1 SGHDN, CDR2 FVKESK. The ends were cut back, 2 bases at V and 0 bases at J, with 11 bases in the middle. CDR3 length: 15 amino acids. cDNA serving as the sequencing template came from extracted, reverse transcribed RNA. Profiled with immunoSEQ multiplex PCR; TCRdb holds only in-frame clones, not every one. The table shows a few hundred thousand clones, with roughly two fifths occurring only once. The chain links TRBV14 to TRBJ2-7; possible D gene TRBD2, 6 bases. Here the sequenced sample was CD4+ T cells sorted from blood, taken at roughly week 30, from a patient treated with tofacitinib. The TCR was taken from a human donor with alopecia areata. For the CDR3, the DNA is TGTGCCAGCAGCCAATGGGTCGGGAGCTCCTACGAGCAGTACTTC. As protein: CASSQWVGSSYEQYF. Variable domain in full (rest from reference TRBV14 and TRBJ2-7): EAGVTQFPSHSVIEKGQTVTLRCDPISGHDNLYWYRRVMGKEIKFLLHFVKESKQDESGMPNNRFLAERTGGTYSTLKVQPAELEDSGVYFCASSQWVGSSYEQYFGPGTRLTVT.